This T cell receptor beta chain was captured by sequencing in a study of cytomegalovirus exposure and HLA in healthy donors. Across the whole study: Under 90% of more than 300 genotyped donors fell in the Caucasian-associated ancestry cluster.

As to this clone: Its antigen is as yet unknown.

PCR involved 60 Vbeta and 13 Jbeta primers. TCRdb keeps only in-frame clones here, not all; method: immunoSEQ multiplex PCR. The repertoire holds 120,000 or so clones, with under 85% as singletons. Study-wide points: The study flagged some 170 TCR beta chains as cytomegalovirus-associated. Previously analyzed data showed that most TCR beta V segments were productive at a frequency of about 87% or about 30%. Analysis performed later showed TCR beta chains linked to HLA being more clonally expanded than equally common others.

The CDR3 runs to 12 residues. Germline V gene lookup returns CDR1 SQVTM and CDR2 ANQGSEA. V trimming: 5 bases; J trimming: 6 bases; junction bases outside the gene matches: 2. This chain uses TRBV29-1 with TRBJ2-2; 8 nucleotides line up with TRBD1. This receptor was taken from a woman aged 50 to 60 in good health and CMV-seropositive. Sample: PBMCs. The CDR3 protein is CSVSDRAGELFF. The CDR3 region has the DNA TGCAGCGTTTCGGACAGGGCCGGGGAGCTGTTTTTT.